Here is one T cell receptor (beta chain) with its context. This entry is derived from a study of shared T cell receptors in the human thymus. Data came from immunoSEQ multiplex PCR; TCRdb stores just in-frame clones and leaves some out. The data hold fewer than 700,000 clones, with 85% to 90% observed a single time. CDR1 MNHEY and CDR2 SMNVEV come from the germline V gene (reference sequence). This CDR3 comprises 15 residues. Trimming took off 6 bases at V and 5 bases at J, with 17 bases between the two ends. These sequences were also reported in another study, on human thymus T cells. That work contributes: The people who donated were healthy Finnish babies having corrective surgery for congenital heart defects. The thymus was resected at corrective cardiac surgery. Both thymic and peripheral blood repertoires showed apparently biased V and J usage. Related studies noted strongly shared thymic repertoires across unrelated people.

The chain combines TRBV27 with TRBJ1-5; no reliable D call. The receptor's source is a boy younger than two with a congenital heart defect. Material for sequencing was thymocytes. CDR3 nucleotides: TGTGCCAGCAGCGGACGGGTCGGGGAGGATCAGCCCCAGCATTTT. Protein: CASSGRVGEDQPQHF.